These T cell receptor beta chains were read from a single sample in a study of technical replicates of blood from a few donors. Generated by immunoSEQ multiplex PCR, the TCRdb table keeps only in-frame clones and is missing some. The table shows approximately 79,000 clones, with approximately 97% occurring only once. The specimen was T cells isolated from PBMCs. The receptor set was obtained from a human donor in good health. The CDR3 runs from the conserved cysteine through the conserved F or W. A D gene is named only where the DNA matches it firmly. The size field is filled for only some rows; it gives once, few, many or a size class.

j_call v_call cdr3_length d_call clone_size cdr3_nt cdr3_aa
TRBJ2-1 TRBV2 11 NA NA TGTGCCAGCAGCAACTACAATGAGCAGTTCTTC CASSNYNEQFF
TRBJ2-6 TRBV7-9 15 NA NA TGTGCCAGCAGCTCGGTAGTCTCTGGGGCCAACGTCCTGACTTTC CASSSVVSGANVLTF
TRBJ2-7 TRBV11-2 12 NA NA TGTGCCAGCATACCGCGCTTCTACGAGCAGTACTTC CASIPRFYEQYF
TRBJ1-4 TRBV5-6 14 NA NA TGTGCCAGCAGCCGGACAGTACCTAATGAAAAACTGTTTTTT CASSRTVPNEKLFF
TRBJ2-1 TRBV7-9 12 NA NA TGTGCCCCCTCGAGCCCCTACAATGAGCAGTTCTTC CAPSSPYNEQFF
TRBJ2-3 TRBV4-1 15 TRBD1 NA TGCGCCAGCAGCGTCCGGGACAGGAGCACAGATACGCAGTATTTT CASSVRDRSTDTQYF
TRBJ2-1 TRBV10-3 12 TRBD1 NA TGTGCCCTCAGGGACCCCGGGACAGGGCTTTTCTTC CALRDPGTGLFF
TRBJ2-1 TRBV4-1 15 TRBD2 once TGCGCCAGCAGCCAAGATAAACTAGCGGACAATGAGCAGTTCTTC CASSQDKLADNEQFF
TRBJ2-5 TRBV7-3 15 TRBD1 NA TGTGCCAGCAGCGCCCAGACAGGGACGCACGAGACCCAGTACTTC CASSAQTGTHETQYF
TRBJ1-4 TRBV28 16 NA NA TGTGCCAGCAGTTTACCGGGGTTGACAACTAATGAAAAACTGTTTTTT CASSLPGLTTNEKLFF
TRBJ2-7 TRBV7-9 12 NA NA TGTGCCAGCAGCCATGCGGGGACCGAGCAGTACTTC CASSHAGTEQYF
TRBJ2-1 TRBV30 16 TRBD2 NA TGTGCCCTGGAGCGGGAGGCGGGGAGCTCCTACAATGAGCAGTTCTTC CALEREAGSSYNEQFF
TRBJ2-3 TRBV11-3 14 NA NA TGTGCCAGCAGCTCCCTCGCTACCCCAGATACGCAGTATTTT CASSSLATPDTQYF
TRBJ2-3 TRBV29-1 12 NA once TGCAGCCCCGTTGGAAGCGGAGATACGCAGTATTTT CSPVGSGDTQYF
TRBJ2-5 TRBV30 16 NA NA TGTGCCTGGAGTGTAAACTCCGGGGGTTTTGGGGAGACCCAGTACTTC CAWSVNSGGFGETQYF
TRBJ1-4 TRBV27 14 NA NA TGTGCCAGCAGTTTAAACAGTGCCGATGAAAAACTGTTTTTT CASSLNSADEKLFF
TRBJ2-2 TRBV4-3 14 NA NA TGCGCCAGCAGCCACAACACAGGGATCGGGGAGCTGTTTTTT CASSHNTGIGELFF
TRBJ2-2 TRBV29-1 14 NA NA TGCAGCGTTGGTTCAGGCTGGAACACCGGGGAGCTGTTTTTT CSVGSGWNTGELFF
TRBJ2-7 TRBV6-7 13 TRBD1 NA TGTGCCAGCAGTCGGGACAGGGGGCACGAGCAGTACTTC CASSRDRGHEQYF
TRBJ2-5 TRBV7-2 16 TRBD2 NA TGTGCCAGCAGTCGCGGACTAGCGGGAGCTATCGAGACCCAGTACTTC CASSRGLAGAIETQYF
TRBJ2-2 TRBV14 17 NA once TGTGCCAGCAGTCACAGTGCTTTGAGGAGGGGTGCCGGGGAGCTGTTTTTT CASSHSALRRGAGELFF
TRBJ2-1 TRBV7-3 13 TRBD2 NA TGTGCCAGCAGCCCCGGGACTACGGCTGAGCAGTTCTTC CASSPGTTAEQFF
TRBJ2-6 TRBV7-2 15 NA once TGTGCCAGCAGCGCACACAACTCTGGGGCCAACGTCCTGACTTTC CASSAHNSGANVLTF
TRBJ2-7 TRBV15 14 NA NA TGTGCCACCAGCAGAGACTTGATAGCCTACGAGCAGTACTTC CATSRDLIAYEQYF
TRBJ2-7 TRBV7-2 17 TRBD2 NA TGTGCCAGCAGCATCACTAGCGCCCAAAATTACCCCTACGAGCAGTACTTC CASSITSAQNYPYEQYF
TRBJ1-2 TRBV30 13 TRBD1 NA TGTGCCTGGAGTGTAGGGACAGGGGACGGCTACACCTTC CAWSVGTGDGYTF
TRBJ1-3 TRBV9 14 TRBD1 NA TGTGCCAGCTCAAGACAGGGATCTGGAAACACCATATATTTT CASSRQGSGNTIYF
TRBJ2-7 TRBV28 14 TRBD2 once TGTGCCAGCAGTTTAGGAGCGGGATTCTACGAGCAGTACTTC CASSLGAGFYEQYF
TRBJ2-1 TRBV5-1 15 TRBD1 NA TGCGCCAGCAGCTTGGCCGGGACAGGGGTGAATGAGCAGTTCTTC CASSLAGTGVNEQFF
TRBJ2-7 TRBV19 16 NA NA TGTGCCAGTAGTCGCAATCGAGACAGCTACCGCTACGAGCAGTACTTC CASSRNRDSYRYEQYF
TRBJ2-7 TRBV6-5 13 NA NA TGTGCCAGCAGCCAAGCGGCCACCTACGAGCAGTACTTC CASSQAATYEQYF
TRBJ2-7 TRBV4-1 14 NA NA TGCGCCAGCAGCCAAGGGTTCGGGGCCTACGAGCAGTACTTC CASSQGFGAYEQYF
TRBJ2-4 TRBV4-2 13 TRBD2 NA TGTGCCAGCAGCCAAGGACTAGCGACCTATCAGTACTTC CASSQGLATYQYF
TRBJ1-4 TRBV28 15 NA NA TGTGCCAGCAGTTTATCAGGGGCTACTAATGAAAAACTGTTTTTT CASSLSGATNEKLFF
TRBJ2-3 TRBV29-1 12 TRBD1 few TGCAGCGGGGGGACAGGGTCAGATACGCAGTATTTT CSGGTGSDTQYF
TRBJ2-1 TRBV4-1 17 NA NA TGCGCCAGCAGCCAAGAACCCCATAGGAGGTCCTACAATGAGCAGTTCTTC CASSQEPHRRSYNEQFF
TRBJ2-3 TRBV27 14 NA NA TGTGCCAGCAGTCCCCACGCGGCCACAGATACGCAGTATTTT CASSPHAATDTQYF
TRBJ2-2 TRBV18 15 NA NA TGTGCCAGCTCACCCAACCAGGGGAGTGGCGGGGAGCTGTTTTTT CASSPNQGSGGELFF
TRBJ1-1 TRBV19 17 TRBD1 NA TGTGCCAGTAGAAGACAGGGAGTAGGTATCCTGAACACTGAAGCTTTCTTT CASRRQGVGILNTEAFF
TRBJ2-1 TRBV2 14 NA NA TGTGCCAGCAGCGACTCCCGACTACTGGATGAGCAGTTCTTC CASSDSRLLDEQFF